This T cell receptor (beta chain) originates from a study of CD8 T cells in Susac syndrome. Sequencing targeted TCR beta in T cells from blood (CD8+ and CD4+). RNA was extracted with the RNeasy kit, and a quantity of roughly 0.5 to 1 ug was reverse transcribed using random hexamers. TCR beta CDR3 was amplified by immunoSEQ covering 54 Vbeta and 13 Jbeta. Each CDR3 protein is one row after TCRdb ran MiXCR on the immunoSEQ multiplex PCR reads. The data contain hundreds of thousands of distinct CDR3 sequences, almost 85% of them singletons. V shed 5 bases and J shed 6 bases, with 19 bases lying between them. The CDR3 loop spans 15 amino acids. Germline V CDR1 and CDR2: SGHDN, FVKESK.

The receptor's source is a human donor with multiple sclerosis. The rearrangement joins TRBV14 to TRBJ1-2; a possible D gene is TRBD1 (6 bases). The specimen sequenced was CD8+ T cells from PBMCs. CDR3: CASSGRPGAKNGYTF. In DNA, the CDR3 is TGTGCCAGCAGCGGCCGGCCGGGGGCGAAAAATGGCTACACCTTC.